The clone carrying this TCR beta chain was counted only a few times. Its cognate antigen is unknown. A single record per CDR3 protein comes from TCRdb applying MiXCR to the reads. The profile shows hundreds of thousands of distinct CDR3 sequences, around 31% of them singletons. This sample is drawn from a study of T cell repertoires in cytomegalovirus infection. Across the whole study: Public TCR beta signatures provided an indication of both CMV infection and a matching HLA type. Whole-study findings and limits: Cumulative frequency of public TCR beta families picked out carriers of CMV plus the relevant HLA.

The CDR3 is 17 amino acids. V was cut by 3 bases and J by 5 bases, with 22 bases left in between. This specimen consisted of cultured PBMCs, obtained from culture after CMV antigen stimulation. The sequence was collected from a human donor in good health (CMV status not recorded). Some clones in this sample may be carry-over from other donors' samples. The rearrangement links TRBV12-3 or TRBV12-4 to TRBJ1-2; D possibly corresponds to TRBD1 (5 bases). CDR3 loop: CASSLTFPGDAIYGYTF. The CDR3 DNA reads as TGTGCCAGCAGTTTGACTTTTCCGGGGGACGCTATTTATGGCTACACCTTC.